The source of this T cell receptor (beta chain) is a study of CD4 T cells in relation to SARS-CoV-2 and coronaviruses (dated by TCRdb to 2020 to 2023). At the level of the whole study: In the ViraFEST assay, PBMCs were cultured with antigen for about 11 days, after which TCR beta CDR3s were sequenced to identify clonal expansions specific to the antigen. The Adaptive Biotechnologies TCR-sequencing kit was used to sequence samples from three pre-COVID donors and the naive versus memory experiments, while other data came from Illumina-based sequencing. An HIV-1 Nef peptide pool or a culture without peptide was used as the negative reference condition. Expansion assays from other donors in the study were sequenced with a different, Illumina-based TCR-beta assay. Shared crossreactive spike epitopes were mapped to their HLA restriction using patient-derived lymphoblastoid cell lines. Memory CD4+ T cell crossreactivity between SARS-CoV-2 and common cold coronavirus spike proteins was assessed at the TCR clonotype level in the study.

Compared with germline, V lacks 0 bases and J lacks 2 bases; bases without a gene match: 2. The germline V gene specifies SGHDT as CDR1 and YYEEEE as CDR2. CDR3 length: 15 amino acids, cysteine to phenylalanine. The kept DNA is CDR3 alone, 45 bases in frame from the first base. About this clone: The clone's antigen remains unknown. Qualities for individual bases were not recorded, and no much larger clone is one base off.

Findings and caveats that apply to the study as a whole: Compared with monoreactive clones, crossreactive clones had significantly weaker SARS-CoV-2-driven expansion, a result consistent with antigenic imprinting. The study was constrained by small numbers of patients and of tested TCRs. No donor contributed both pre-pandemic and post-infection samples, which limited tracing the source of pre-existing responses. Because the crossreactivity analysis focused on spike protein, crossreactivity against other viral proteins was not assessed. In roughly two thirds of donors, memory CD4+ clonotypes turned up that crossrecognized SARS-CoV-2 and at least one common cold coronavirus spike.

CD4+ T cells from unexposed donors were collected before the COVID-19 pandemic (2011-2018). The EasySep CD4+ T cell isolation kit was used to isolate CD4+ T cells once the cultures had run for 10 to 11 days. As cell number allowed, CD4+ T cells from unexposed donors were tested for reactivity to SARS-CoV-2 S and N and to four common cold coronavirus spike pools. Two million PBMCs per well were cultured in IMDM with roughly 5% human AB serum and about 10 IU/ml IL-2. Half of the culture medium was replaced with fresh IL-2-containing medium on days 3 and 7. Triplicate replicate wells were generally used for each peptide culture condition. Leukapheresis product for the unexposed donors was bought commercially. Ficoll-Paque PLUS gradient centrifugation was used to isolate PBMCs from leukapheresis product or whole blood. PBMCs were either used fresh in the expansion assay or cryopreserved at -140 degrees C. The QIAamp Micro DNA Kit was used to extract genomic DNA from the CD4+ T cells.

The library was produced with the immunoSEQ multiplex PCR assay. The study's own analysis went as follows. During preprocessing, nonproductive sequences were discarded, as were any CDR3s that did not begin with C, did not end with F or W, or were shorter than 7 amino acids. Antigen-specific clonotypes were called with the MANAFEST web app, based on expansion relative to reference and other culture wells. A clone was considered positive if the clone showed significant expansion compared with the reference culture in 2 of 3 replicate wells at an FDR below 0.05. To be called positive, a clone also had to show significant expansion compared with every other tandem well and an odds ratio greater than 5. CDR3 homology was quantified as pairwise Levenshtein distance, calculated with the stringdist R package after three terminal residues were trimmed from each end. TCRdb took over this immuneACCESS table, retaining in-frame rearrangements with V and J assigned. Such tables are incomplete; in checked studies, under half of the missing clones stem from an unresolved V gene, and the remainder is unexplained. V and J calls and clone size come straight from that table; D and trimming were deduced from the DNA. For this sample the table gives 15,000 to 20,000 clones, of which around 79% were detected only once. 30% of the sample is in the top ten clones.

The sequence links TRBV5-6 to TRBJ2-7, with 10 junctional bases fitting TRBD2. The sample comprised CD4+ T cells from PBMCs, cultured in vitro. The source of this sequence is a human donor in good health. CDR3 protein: CASSLAGTSAYEQYF. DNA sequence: TGTGCCAGCAGCTTGGCCGGGACTAGCGCCTACGAGCAGTACTTC.